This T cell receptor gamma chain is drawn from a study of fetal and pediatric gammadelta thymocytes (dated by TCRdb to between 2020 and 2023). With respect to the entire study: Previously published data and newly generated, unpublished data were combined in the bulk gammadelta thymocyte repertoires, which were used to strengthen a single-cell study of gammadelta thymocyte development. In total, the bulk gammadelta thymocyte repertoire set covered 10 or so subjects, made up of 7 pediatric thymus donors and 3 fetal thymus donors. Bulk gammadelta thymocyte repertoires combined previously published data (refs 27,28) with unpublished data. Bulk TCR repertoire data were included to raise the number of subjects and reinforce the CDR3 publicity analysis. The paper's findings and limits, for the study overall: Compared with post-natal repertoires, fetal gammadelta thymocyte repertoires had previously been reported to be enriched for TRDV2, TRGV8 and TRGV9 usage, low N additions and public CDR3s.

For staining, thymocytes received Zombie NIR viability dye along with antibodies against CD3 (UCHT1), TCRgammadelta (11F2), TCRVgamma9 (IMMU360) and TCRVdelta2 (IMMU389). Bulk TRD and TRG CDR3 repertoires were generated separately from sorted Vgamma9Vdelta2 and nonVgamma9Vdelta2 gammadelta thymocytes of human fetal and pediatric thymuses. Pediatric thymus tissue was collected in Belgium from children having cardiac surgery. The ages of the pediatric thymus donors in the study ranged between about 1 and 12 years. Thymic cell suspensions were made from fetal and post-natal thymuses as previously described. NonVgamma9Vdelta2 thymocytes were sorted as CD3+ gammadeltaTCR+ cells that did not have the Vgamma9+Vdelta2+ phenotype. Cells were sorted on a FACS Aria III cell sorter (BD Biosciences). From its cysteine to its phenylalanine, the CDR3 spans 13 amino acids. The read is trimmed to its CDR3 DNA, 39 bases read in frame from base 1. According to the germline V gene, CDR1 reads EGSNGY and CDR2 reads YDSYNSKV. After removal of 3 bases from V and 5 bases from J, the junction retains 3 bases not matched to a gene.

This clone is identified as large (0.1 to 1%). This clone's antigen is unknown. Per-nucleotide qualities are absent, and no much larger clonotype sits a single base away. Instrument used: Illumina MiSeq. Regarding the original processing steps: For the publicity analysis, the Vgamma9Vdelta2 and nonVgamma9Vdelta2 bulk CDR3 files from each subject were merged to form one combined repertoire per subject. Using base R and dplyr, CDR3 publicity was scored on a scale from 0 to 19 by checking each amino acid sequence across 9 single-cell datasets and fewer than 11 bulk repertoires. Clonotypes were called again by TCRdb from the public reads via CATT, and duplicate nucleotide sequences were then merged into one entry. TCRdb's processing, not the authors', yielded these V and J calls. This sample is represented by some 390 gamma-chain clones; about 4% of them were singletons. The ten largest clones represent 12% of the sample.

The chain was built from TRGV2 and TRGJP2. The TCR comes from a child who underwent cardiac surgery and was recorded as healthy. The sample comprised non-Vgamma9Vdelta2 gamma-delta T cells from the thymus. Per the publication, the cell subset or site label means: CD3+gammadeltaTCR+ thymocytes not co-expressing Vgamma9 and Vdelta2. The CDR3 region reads CATWDRSDWIKTF. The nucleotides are TGTGCCACCTGGGACAGGAGTGATTGGATCAAGACGTTT.